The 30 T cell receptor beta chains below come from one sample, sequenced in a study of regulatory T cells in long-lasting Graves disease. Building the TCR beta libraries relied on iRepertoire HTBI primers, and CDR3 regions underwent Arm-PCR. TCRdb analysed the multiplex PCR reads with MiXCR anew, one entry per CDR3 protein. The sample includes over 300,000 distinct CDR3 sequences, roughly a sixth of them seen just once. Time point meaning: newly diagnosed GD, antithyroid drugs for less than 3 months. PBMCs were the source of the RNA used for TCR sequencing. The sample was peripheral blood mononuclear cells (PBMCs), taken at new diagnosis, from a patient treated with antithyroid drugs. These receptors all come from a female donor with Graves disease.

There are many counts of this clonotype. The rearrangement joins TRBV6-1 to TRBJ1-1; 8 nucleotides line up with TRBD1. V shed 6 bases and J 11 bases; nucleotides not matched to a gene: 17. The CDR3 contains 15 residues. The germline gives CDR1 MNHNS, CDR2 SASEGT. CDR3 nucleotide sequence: TGTGCCAGCAGGGGACAGGCCGGCGGGGGTTGGGGCGCTTTCTTT. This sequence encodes CASRGQAGGGWGAFF.

The CDR3 DNA reads TGTGCCAGCAGTTTACTAGCGGGAGTTATGGAGACCCAGTACTTC. This codes for CASSLLAGVMETQYF. This rearrangement joins TRBV12-3 or TRBV12-4 to TRBJ2-5, with 10 positions matching TRBD2. The CDR3 length is 15 residues. Trimming at V came to 2 bases and at J to 5 bases, leaving 5 bases not matched to a gene.

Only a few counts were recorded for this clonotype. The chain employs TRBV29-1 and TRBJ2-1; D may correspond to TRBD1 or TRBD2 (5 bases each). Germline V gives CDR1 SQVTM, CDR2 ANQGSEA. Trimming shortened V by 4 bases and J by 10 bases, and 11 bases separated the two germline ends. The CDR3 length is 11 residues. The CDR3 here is CSVGGVGEQFF. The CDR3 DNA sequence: TGCAGCGTTGGAGGGGTTGGCGAGCAGTTCTTC.

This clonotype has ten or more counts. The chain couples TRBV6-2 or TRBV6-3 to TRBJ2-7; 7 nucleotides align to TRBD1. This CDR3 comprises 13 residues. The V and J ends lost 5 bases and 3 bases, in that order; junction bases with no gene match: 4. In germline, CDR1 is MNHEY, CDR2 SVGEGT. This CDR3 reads CASSLDRNYEQYF. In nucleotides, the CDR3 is TGTGCCAGCAGTCTGGACAGGAACTACGAGCAGTACTTC.

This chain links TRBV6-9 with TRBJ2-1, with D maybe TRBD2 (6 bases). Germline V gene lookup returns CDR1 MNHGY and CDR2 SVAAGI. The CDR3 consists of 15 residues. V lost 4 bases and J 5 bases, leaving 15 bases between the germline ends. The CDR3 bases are TGTGCCAGCAGTTCTCTGAGTAGCGGAAACAATGAGCAGTTCTTC. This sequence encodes CASSSLSSGNNEQFF.

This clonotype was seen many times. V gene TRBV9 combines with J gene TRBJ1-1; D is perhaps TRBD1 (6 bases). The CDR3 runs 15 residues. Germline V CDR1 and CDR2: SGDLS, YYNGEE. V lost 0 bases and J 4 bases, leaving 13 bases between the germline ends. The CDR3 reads CASSVGGGEGTEAFF. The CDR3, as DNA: TGTGCCAGCAGCGTAGGAGGGGGAGAGGGCACTGAAGCTTTCTTT.

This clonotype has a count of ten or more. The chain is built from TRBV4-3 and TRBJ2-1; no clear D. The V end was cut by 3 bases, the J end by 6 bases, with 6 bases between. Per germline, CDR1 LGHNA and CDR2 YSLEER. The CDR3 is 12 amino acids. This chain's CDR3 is CASSHTGNEQFF. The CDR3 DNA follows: TGCGCCAGCAGCCATACTGGCAATGAGCAGTTCTTC.

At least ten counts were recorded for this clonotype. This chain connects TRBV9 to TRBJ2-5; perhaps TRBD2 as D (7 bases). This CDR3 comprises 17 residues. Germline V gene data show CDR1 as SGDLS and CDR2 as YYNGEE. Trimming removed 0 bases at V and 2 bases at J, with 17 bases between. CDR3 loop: CASSVGPAGTRQETQYF. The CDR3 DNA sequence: TGTGCCAGCAGCGTAGGGCCAGCGGGGACAAGACAAGAGACCCAGTACTTC. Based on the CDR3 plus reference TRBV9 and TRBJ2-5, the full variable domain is DSGVTQTPKHLITATGQRVTLRCSPRSGDLSVYWYQQSLDQGLQFLIQYYNGEERAKGNILERFSAQQFPDLHSELNLSSLELGDSALYFCASSVGPAGTRQETQYFGPGTRLLVL.

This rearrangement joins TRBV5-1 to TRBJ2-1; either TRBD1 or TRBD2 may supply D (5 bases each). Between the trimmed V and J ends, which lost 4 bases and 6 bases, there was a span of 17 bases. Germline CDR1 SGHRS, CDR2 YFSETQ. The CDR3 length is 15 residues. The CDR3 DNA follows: TGCGCCAGCAGCCCGAGCGGCCTTGGGGGCAATGAGCAGTTCTTC. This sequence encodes CASSPSGLGGNEQFF.

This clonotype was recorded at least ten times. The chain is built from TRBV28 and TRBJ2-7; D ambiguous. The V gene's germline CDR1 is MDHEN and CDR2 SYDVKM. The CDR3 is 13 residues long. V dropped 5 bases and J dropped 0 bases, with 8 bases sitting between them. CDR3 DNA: TGTGCCAGCAGTCGCTCTTTCTCCTACGAGCAGTACTTC. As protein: CASSRSFSYEQYF.

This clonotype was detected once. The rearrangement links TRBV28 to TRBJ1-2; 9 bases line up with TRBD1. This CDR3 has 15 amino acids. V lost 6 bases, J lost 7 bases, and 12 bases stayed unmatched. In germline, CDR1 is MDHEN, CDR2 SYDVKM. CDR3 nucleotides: TGTGCCAGCAGGAGAGTACAGGGGGCGCCGGGTGGCTACACCTTC. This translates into CASRRVQGAPGGYTF.

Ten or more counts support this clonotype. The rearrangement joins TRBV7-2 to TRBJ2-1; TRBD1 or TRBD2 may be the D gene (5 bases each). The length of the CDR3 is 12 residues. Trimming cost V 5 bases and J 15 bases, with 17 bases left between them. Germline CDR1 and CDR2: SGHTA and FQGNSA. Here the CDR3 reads CASSPLGAGGFF. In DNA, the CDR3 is TGTGCCAGCAGCCCGCTCGGGGCCGGTGGGTTCTTC.

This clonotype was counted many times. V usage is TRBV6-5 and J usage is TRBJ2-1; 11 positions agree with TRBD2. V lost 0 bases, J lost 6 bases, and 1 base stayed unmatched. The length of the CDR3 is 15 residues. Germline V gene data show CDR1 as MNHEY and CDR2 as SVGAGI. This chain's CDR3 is CASSYSTSGINEQFF. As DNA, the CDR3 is TGTGCCAGCAGTTACTCGACTAGCGGGATCAATGAGCAGTTCTTC.

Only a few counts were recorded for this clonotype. CDR3 in amino acids: CATSRVGVRHEKLFF. CDR3 DNA: TGTGCCACCAGCAGAGTTGGGGTACGACATGAAAAACTGTTTTTT. The rearrangement links TRBV15 to TRBJ1-4; D gene uncertain. The CDR3 has 15 amino acids. Germline-derived CDR1 and CDR2 are LNHNV and YYDKDF (reference sequence). V lost 1 base and J lost 6, with 12 bases in between.

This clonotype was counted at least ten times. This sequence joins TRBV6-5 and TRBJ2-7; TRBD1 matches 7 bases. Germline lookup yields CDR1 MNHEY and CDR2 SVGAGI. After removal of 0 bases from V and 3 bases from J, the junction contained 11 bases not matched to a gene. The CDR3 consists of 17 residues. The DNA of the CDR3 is TGTGCCAGCAGTTACTCATCAGGGGGAGAGGTTGTCTACGAGCAGTACTTC. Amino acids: CASSYSSGGEVVYEQYF.

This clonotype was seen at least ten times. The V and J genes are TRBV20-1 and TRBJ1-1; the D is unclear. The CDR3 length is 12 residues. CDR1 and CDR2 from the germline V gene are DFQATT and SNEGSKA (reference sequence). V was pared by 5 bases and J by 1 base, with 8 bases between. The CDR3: CSAEGGNTEAFF. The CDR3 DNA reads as TGCAGTGCTGAGGGAGGGAACACTGAAGCTTTCTTT.

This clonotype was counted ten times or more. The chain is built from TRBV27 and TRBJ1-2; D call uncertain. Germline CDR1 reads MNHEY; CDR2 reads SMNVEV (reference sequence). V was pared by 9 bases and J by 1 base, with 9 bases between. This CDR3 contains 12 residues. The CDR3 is CASYGLNYGYTF. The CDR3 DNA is TGTGCCAGTTACGGTCTTAACTATGGCTACACCTTC.

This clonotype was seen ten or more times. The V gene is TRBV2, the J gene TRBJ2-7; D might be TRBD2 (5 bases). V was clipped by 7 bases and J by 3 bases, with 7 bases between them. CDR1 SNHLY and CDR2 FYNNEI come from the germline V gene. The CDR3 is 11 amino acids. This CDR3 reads CASTTNYEQYF. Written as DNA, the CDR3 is TGTGCCAGCACGACTAACTACGAGCAGTACTTC. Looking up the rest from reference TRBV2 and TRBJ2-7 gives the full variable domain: EPEVTQTPSHQVTQMGQEVILRCVPISNHLYFYWYRQILGQKVEFLVSFYNNEISEKSEIFDDQFSVERPDGSNFTLKIRSTKLEDSAMYFCASTTNYEQYFGPGTRLTVT.

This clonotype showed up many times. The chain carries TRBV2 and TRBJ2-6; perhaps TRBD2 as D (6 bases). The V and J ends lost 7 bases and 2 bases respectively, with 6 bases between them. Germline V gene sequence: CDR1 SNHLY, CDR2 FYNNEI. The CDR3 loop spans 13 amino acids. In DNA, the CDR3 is TGTGCCAGCACGGGGGCTGGGGCCAACGTCCTGACTTTC. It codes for CASTGAGANVLTF.

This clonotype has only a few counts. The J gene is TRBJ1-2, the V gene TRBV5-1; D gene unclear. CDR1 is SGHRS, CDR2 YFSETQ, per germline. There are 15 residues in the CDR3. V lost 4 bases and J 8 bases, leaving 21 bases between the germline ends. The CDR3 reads CASSPTLDASGGYTF. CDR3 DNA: TGCGCCAGCAGCCCGACACTCGACGCCTCTGGAGGCTACACCTTC.

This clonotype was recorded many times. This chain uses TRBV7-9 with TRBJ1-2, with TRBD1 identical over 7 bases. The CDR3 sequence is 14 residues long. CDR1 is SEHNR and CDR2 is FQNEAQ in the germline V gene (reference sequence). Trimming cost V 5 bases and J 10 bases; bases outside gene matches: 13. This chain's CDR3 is CASSGRQGRTVYTF. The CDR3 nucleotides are TGTGCCAGCAGCGGGCGACAGGGACGAACGGTCTACACCTTC.

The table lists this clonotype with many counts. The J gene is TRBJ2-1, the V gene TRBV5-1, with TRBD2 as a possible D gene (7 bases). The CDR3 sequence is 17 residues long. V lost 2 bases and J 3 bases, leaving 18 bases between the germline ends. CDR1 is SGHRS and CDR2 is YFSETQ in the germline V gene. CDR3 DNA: TGCGCCAGCAGCTTACCGCGGGGGCCTTTCCTCTACAATGAGCAGTTCTTC. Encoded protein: CASSLPRGPFLYNEQFF.

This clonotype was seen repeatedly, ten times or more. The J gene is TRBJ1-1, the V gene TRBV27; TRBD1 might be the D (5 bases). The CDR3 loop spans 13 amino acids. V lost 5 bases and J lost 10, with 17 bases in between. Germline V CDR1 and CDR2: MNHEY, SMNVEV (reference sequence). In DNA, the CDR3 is TGTGCCAGCAGTAGGGTCGACAGCTCAGGAGCTTTCTTT. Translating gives CASSRVDSSGAFF.

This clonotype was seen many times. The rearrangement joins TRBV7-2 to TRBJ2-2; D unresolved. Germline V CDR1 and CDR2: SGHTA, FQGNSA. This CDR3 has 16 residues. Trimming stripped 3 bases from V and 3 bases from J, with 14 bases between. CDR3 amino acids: CASSFSRIYDTGELFF. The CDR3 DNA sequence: TGTGCCAGCAGCTTTAGCCGGATTTACGACACCGGGGAGCTGTTTTTT.

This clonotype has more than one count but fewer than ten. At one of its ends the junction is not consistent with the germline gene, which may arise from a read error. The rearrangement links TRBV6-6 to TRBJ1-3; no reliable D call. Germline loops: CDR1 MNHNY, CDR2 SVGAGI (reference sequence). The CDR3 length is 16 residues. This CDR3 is CASGYSSASSGNTIYF. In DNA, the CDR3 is TGTGCCAGCGGTTACTCGTCCGCGAGCTCTGGAAACACCATATATTTT.

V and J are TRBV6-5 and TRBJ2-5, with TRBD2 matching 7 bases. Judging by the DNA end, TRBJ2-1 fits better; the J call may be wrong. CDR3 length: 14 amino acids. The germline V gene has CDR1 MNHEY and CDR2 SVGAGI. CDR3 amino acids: CASSYSNGGNEQFF. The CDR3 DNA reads TGTGCCAGCAGTTACTCAAACGGGGGGAATGAGCAGTTCTTC.

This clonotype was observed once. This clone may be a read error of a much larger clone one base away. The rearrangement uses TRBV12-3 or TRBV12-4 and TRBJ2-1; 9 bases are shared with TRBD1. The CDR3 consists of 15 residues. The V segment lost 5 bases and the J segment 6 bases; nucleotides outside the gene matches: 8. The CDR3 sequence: CASSALTGGGNEQFF. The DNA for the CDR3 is TGTGCCAGCAGTGCCTTGACAGGGGGAGGCAATGAGCAGTTCTTC.

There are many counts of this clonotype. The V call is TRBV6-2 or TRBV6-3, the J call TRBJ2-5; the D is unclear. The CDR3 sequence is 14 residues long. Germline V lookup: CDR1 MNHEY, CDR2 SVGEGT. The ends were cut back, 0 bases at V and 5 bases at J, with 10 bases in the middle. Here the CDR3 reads CASSYSDTGETQYF. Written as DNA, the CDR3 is TGTGCCAGCAGTTACTCAGACACGGGCGAGACCCAGTACTTC.

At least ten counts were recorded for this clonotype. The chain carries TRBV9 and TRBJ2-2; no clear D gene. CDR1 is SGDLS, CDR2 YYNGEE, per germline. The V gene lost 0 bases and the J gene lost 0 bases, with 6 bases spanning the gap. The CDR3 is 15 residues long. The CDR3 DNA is TGTGCCAGCAGCGTAGGTCTCCCGAACACCGGGGAGCTGTTTTTT. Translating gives CASSVGLPNTGELFF.

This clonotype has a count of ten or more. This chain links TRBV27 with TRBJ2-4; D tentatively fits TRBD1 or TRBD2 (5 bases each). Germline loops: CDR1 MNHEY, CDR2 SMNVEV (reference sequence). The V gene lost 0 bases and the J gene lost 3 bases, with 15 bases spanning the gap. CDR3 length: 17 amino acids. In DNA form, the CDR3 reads TGTGCCAGCAGTTTATCCGCCGGGACCAAAGACAAAAACATTCAGTACTTC. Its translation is CASSLSAGTKDKNIQYF.